The sequence of this TCR beta chain was determined in a study of cytomegalovirus exposure and HLA in healthy donors. Study findings and constraints: Association of 15,000 to 20,000 TCR beta sequences with HLA alleles was found at 0.05 false discovery rate in a later analysis.

The primer mix had 60 Vbeta and 13 Jbeta primers. This table comes from immunoSEQ multiplex PCR, and its TCRdb copy is limited to in-frame clones, with some not included. Of approximately 100,000 clones listed, 60% to 80% are singletons. Comments on this clone: Antigen unknown.

Sequencing was carried out using PBMCs. The source of this sequence is a man between 45 and 60 years old in good health and CMV-seropositive.

CDR3 region: CASSIGTDTGELFF. Here the CDR3 DNA reads TGTGCCAGTAGTATAGGGACAGACACCGGGGAGCTGTTTTTT. V gene TRBV19 combines with J gene TRBJ2-2; D possibly corresponds to TRBD1 (6 bases). The CDR3 is made up of 14 amino acids. V lost 1 base and J lost 3, with 6 bases in between. The germline V gene encodes CDR1 LNHDA and CDR2 SQIVND (reference sequence).